This T cell receptor beta chain was captured in a study of T cell repertoires in ileal Crohn's disease. After removal of 1 base from V and 3 bases from J, the junction contained 4 bases not matched to a gene. This CDR3 spans 15 amino acids. Germline V gene lookup returns CDR1 MNHEY and CDR2 SMNVEV (reference sequence). In this sample, this clone turned up a few times. The sample carries other DNA sequences with the same CDR3. Time point denoted: neoterminal ileum biopsy at postoperative endoscopy, about 6 months after surgery. Data came from immunoSEQ multiplex PCR; TCRdb stores just in-frame clones and leaves some out. The sample has around 7,300 clones, over 60% seen once; the top ten hold 9%.

The source material was ileal tissue. V gene TRBV27 combines with J gene TRBJ2-3; the match to TRBD1 covers 7 bases. The clonotype comes from an adult with Crohn's disease. The CDR3 DNA follows: TGTGCCAGCAGTTTATTGGGGACAGCAACAGATACGCAGTATTTT. This sequence encodes CASSLLGTATDTQYF.